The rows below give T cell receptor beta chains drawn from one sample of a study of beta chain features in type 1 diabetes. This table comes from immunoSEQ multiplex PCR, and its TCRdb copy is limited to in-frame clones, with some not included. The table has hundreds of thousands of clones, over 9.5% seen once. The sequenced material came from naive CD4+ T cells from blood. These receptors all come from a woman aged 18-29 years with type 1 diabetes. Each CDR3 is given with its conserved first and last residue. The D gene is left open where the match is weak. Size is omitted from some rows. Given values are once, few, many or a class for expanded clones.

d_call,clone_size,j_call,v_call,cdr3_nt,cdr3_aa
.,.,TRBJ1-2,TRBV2,TGTGCCAGCAGTGAAATGGCAGACTATGGCTACACCTTC,CASSEMADYGYTF
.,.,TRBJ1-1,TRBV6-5,TGTGCCAGCAGCCACGACCCCGGGAGGAACACTGAAGCTTTCTTT,CASSHDPGRNTEAFF
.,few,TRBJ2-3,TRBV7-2,TGTGCCAGCTCGGGAGATGGGCGAGATACGCAGTATTTT,CASSGDGRDTQYF
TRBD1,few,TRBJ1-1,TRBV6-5,TGTGCCACGGGGCGCTCAGGGGGTAACACTGAAGCTTTCTTT,CATGRSGGNTEAFF
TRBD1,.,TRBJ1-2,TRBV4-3,TGCGCCAGCAGCCAACCGCCCAGGGGGAGCTACACCTTC,CASSQPPRGSYTF
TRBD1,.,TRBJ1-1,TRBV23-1,TGCGCCAGCGTCCGGGACAGGGGATGGTCTGAAGCTTTCTTT,CASVRDRGWSEAFF
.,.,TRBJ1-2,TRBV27,TGTGCCAGCAGTTTCAACAGCCTAAACTATGGCTACACCTTC,CASSFNSLNYGYTF
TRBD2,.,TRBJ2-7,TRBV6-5,TGTGCCAGCTGTAGCGGGACCTACGAGCAGTACTTC,CASCSGTYEQYF
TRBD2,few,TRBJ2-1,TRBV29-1,TGCAGCGTTGAAAAGACTGCGCGGGGGGGCGGTGAGCAGTTCTTC,CSVEKTARGGGEQFF
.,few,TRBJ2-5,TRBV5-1,TGCGCCAGCAGTTCCGCCTGGAACCAGGGAACCCAGTACTTC,CASSSAWNQGTQYF
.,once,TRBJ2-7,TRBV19,TGTGCCAGTAGCCCGGGACATTCACAGGAGCAGTACTTC,CASSPGHSQEQYF
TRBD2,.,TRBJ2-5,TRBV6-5,TGTGCCAGCAGTCGACTAGCGGGGGGTTTGGAGACCCAGTACTTC,CASSRLAGGLETQYF
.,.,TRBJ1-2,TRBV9,TGTGCCAGCAGCGTTTTGTCGGGTATCGGCTATGGCTACACCTTC,CASSVLSGIGYGYTF